This T cell receptor (beta chain) was captured in a study of T cell changes during pregnancy in multiple sclerosis. CDR1 LNHDA and CDR2 SQIVND come from the germline V gene (reference sequence). This CDR3 is 15 amino acids long. V dropped 5 bases and J dropped 7; count of bases not matched to a gene: 11. Method: immunoSEQ multiplex PCR; TCRdb's copy keeps in-frame clones and lacks some. The sample records some 27,000 clones, roughly nine tenths being singletons. The gene calls are TRBV19 and TRBJ2-1; 7 bases are a match to TRBD1. This specimen was CD4+ T cells from peripheral blood mononuclear cells, taken in the second trimester of pregnancy. The TCR originated in a female donor with multiple sclerosis, enrolled in a pregnancy study. The CDR3 here is CASSSPLGGMNEQFF. CDR3 nucleotides: TGTGCCAGTAGTTCACCGCTAGGGGGCATGAATGAGCAGTTCTTC.